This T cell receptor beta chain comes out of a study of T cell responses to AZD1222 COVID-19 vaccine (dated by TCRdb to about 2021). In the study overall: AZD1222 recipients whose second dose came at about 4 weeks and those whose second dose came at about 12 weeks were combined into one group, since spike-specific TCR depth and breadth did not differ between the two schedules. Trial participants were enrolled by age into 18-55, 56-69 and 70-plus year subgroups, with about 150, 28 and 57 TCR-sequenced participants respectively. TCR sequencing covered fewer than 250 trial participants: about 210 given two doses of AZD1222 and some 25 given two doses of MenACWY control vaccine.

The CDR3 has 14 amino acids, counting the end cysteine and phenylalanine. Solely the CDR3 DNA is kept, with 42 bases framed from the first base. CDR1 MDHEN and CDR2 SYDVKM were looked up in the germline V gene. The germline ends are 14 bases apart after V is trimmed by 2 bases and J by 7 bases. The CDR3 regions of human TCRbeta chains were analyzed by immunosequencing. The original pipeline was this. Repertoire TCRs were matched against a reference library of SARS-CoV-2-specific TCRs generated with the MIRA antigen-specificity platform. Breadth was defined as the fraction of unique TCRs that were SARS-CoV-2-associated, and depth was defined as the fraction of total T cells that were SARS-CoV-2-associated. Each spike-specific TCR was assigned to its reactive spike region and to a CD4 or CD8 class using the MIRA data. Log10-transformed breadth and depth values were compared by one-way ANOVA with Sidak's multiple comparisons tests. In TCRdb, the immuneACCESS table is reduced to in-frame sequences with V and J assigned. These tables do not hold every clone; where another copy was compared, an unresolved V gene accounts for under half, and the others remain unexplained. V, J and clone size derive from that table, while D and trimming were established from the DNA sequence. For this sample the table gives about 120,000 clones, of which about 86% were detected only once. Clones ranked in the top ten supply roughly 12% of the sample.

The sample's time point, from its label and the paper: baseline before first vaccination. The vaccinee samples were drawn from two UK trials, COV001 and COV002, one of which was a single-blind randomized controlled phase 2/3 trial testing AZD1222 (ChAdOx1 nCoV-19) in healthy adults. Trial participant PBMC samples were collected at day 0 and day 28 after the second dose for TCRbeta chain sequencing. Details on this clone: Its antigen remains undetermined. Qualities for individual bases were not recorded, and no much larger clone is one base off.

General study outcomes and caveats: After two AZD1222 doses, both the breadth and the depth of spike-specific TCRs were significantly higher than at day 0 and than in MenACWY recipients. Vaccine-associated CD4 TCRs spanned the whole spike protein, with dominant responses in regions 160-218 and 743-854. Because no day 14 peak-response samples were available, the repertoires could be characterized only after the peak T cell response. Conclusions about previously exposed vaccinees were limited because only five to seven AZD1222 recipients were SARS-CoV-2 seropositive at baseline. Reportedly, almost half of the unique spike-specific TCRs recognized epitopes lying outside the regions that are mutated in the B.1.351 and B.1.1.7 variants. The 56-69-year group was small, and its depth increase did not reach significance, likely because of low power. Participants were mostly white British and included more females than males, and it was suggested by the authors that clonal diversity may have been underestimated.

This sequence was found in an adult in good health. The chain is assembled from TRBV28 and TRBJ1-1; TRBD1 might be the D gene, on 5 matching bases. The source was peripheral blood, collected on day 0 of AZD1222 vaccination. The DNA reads TGTGCCAGCAGTTTAGGTTCCAGGGCCCATGAAGCTTTCTTT. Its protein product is CASSLGSRAHEAFF.